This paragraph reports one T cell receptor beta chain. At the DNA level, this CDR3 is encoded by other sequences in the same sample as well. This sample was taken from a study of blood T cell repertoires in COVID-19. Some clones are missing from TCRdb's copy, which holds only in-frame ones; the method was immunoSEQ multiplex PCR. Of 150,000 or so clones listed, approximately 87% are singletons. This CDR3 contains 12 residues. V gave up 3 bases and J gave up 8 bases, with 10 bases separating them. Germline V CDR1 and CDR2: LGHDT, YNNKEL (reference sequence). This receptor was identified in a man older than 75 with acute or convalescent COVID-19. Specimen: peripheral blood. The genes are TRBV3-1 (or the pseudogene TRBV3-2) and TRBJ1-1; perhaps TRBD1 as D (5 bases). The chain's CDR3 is CASSQSRGEAFF. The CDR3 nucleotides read TGTGCCAGCAGCCAGAGTAGGGGCGAAGCTTTCTTT.